These 5 T cell receptor beta chains came from one sample sequenced in a study of cytomegalovirus exposure and HLA in healthy donors. Primers for the PCR totalled 60 Vbeta and 13 Jbeta. TCRdb keeps only in-frame clones here, not all; method: immunoSEQ multiplex PCR. The table has 70,000 to 95,000 clones, roughly 80% seen once. The sample consisted of PBMCs. Source of these receptors: a man aged 45 to 65 in good health and CMV-seronegative.

This rearrangement joins TRBV7-3 to TRBJ1-6; TRBD1 matches 7 bases. This CDR3 has 15 amino acids. The J segment lost 7 bases and the V segment lost 2 bases, leaving 5 bases of the junction unmatched. The germline V gene encodes CDR1 SGHTA and CDR2 FQGTGA. For the CDR3, the DNA is TGTGCCAGCAGCTTACAGGGGGGCGGGAATTCACCCCTCCACTTT. It specifies CASSLQGGGNSPLHF.

Worth noting for this clone: Its ends do not fully match the called genes, so a read error is possible. The chain employs TRBV7-9 and TRBJ2-3; the match to TRBD2 covers 8 bases. Germline lookup yields CDR1 SEHNR and CDR2 FQNEAQ (reference sequence). This CDR3 has 18 residues. The CDR3, as DNA: TGTTCCAGCAGCTTAAGGGCTCTAGCGGGCCCCTCGAGGGATACGCAGTATTTT. Translated, it gives CSSSLRALAGPSRDTQYF. The whole variable domain, filled in from reference TRBV7-9 and TRBJ2-3, reads DTGVSQNPRHKITKRGQNVTFRCDPISEHNRLYWYRQTLGQGPEFLTYFQNEAQLEKSRLLSDRFSAERPKGSFSTLEIQRTEQGDSAMYLCSSSLRALAGPSRDTQYFGPGTRLTVL.

The V and J genes are TRBV19 and TRBJ2-5; 10 nucleotides align to TRBD2. The last part of the DNA fits TRBJ2-7 better; the J call may be wrong. Germline loops: CDR1 LNHDA, CDR2 SQIVND (reference sequence). This CDR3 is built from 15 residues. DNA for the CDR3: TGTGCCAGTAGTGTACTAGCGGGGAGCGGGTACGAGCAGTACTTC. This translates into CASSVLAGSGYEQYF.

V is TRBV4-1 and J is TRBJ1-5; 7 bases align to TRBD1. CDR3 length: 17 residues. The V and J ends lost 1 base and 0 bases, in that order; junction bases with no gene match: 6. CDR1 and CDR2 from the germline V gene are MGHRA and YSYEKL. The CDR3 DNA follows: TGCGCCAGCAGCCAAGGAGGGACAGACGCTAGCAATCAGCCCCAGCATTTT. It encodes CASSQGGTDASNQPQHF.

V and J are TRBV27 and TRBJ2-5, with 7 bases matching TRBD1. The germline CDR1 and CDR2 sequences are MNHEY and SMNVEV (reference sequence). Trimming cost V 0 bases and J 4 bases; bases outside gene matches: 5. There are 15 residues in the CDR3. Written as DNA, the CDR3 is TGTGCCAGCAGTTTATCGACAGGGATTGGAGAGACCCAGTACTTC. Translation gives CASSLSTGIGETQYF.